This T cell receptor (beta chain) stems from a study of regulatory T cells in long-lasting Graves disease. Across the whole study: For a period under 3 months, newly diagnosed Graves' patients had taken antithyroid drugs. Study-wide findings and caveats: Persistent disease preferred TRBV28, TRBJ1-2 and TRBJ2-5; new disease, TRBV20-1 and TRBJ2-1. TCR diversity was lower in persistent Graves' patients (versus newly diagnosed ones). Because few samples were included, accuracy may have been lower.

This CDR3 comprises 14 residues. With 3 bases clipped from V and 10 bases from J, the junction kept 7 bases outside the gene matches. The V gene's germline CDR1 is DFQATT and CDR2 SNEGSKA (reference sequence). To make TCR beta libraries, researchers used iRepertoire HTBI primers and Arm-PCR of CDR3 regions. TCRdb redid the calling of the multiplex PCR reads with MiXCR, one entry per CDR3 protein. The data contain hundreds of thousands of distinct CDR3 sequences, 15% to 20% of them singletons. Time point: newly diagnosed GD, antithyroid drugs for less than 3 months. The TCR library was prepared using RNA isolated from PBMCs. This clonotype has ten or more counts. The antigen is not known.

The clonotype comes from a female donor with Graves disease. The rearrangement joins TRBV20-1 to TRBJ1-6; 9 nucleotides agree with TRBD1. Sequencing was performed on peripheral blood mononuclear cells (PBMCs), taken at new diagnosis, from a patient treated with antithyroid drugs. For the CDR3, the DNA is TGCAGTGCTAGGGGACAGGGAAGCGGATCACCCCTCCACTTT. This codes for CSARGQGSGSPLHF.